The 15 T cell receptor beta chains below come from one sample, sequenced in a study of blood T cells in healthy people across ages. Next came a second PCR, run for roughly 6 to 11 cycles, which used a sample-barcoded 5' primer along with a J-beta primer mix. TCRdb processed the 5' RACE reads anew with MiXCR; each CDR3 protein has one entry. This sample has about 1.1 million distinct CDR3 sequences, with more than 30% found just once. What was sequenced was blood. Receptors originate from a man aged 18 to 29 in good health.

The chain joins TRBV2 to TRBJ2-3; TRBD2 agrees at 9 bases. There are 14 residues in the CDR3. CDR1 and CDR2 from the germline V gene are SNHLY and FYNNEI. V shed 8 bases and J 2 bases; nucleotides not matched to a gene: 5. The CDR3 spells CASELAGTTDTQYF. DNA of the CDR3: TGTGCCAGCGAGCTAGCGGGGACCACAGATACGCAGTATTTT.

The genes are TRBV28 and TRBJ1-2; TRBD1 matches 8 bases. The V and J ends lost 8 bases and 3 bases, in that order; junction bases with no gene match: 5. The germline V gene has CDR1 MDHEN and CDR2 SYDVKM. The CDR3 length is 13 residues. The CDR3 loop is CASYRGTDYGYTF. The CDR3 DNA follows: TGTGCCAGCTACAGGGGGACCGACTATGGCTACACCTTC.

This clonotype showed up just a few times. The chain combines TRBV20-1 with TRBJ2-3; no definite D call. Germline V gene lookup returns CDR1 DFQATT and CDR2 SNEGSKA (reference sequence). V dropped 0 bases and J dropped 4 bases, with 8 bases sitting between them. The CDR3 covers 13 residues. The CDR3 nucleotides are TGCAGTGCTAGAGAACCTGGACCAGATACGCAGTATTTT. Its translation is CSAREPGPDTQYF.

This clonotype was found a few times. The chain uses TRBV7-9 and TRBJ2-5, with TRBD1 as a possible D gene (5 bases). The V end lost 8 bases, the J end lost 1 base, and 14 bases lay between the germline ends. The CDR3 runs 14 residues. Germline CDR1 is SEHNR and CDR2 is FQNEAQ (reference sequence). This chain's CDR3 is CASVKGDSQETQYF. DNA for the CDR3: TGTGCCAGCGTTAAAGGGGATTCCCAAGAGACCCAGTACTTC.

The rearrangement links TRBV9 to TRBJ2-3; D is possibly TRBD2 (6 bases). Germline V CDR1 and CDR2: SGDLS, YYNGEE. Trimming removed 3 bases at V and 4 bases at J, with 15 bases between. CDR3 size: 15 residues. CDR3 sequence: CASSDHGGSADTQYF. In DNA form, the CDR3 reads TGTGCCAGCAGCGACCACGGGGGTAGCGCAGATACGCAGTATTTT.

V gene TRBV20-1 combines with J gene TRBJ1-5; D gene uncertain. Germline values: CDR1 DFQATT, CDR2 SNEGSKA (reference sequence). The CDR3 totals 14 residues. The germline V and J ends were trimmed by 3 bases and 3 bases, with 12 bases remaining between them. CDR3 sequence: CSASPGYDNQPQHF. The CDR3 coding sequence is TGCAGTGCTAGCCCAGGTTATGACAATCAGCCCCAGCATTTT.

This clonotype was seen only a few times. The rearrangement links TRBV27 to TRBJ1-1; unclear D gene. CDR1 and CDR2 (germline): MNHEY, SMNVEV (reference sequence). This CDR3 comprises 14 residues. With 0 bases removed from V and 5 bases from J, the gap between germline ends came to 10 bases. The CDR3 is CASSLSGSWTEAFF. In DNA form, the CDR3 reads TGTGCCAGCAGTTTATCGGGGAGTTGGACTGAAGCTTTCTTT.

The genes are TRBV29-1 and TRBJ1-1, with unresolved D. Germline loops: CDR1 SQVTM, CDR2 ANQGSEA. This CDR3 has 13 residues. V lost 6 bases to trimming and J lost 0 bases, with 11 bases between them. CDR3 amino acids: CSVAAVMNTEAFF. The CDR3 bases are TGCAGCGTGGCGGCAGTTATGAACACTGAAGCTTTCTTT.

This sequence joins TRBV25-1 and TRBJ2-5, with D tentatively TRBD1 or TRBD2 (6 bases each). This CDR3 comprises 12 residues. Germline V CDR1 and CDR2: MGHDK, SYGVNS. Deletions cut 10 bases from V and 5 bases from J, with 14 bases between. CDR3 bases: TGTGCCACCAGGGGAGGCTCCGAGACCCAGTACTTC. Its protein product is CATRGGSETQYF. The full variable domain, with the rest looked up from reference TRBV25-1 and TRBJ2-5, is EADIYQTPRYLVIGTGKKITLECSQTMGHDKMYWYQQDPGMELHLIHYSYGVNSTEKGDLSSESTVSRIRTEHFPLTLESARPSHTSQYLCATRGGSETQYFGPGTRLLVL.

The chain recombines TRBV4-3 with TRBJ1-2; unclear D gene. This CDR3 comprises 15 residues. CDR1 and CDR2 (germline): LGHNA, YSLEER. Trimming shortened V by 0 bases and J by 2 bases, and 10 bases separated the two germline ends. CDR3 region: CASSQEVEGNYGYTF. CDR3 DNA sequence: TGCGCCAGCAGCCAAGAGGTCGAGGGAAACTATGGCTACACCTTC.

For the CDR3, the DNA is TGTGCCAGCAGTTTATTTGCGGGACAGGGCTATGCGCAGTACTTC. Translation: CASSLFAGQGYAQYF. The chain uses TRBV27 and TRBJ2-7, with 9 positions matching TRBD1. Losses at the gene ends were 1 base for V and 9 bases for J; bases not matched to a gene: 10. Germline CDR1 and CDR2: MNHEY and SMNVEV (reference sequence). CDR3 length: 15 residues.

This clonotype came up a few times. The rearrangement links TRBV29-1 to TRBJ1-2, with D unresolved. Trimming shortened V by 3 bases and J by 1 base, and 9 bases separated the two germline ends. Per germline, CDR1 SQVTM and CDR2 ANQGSEA. The CDR3 totals 13 residues. Here the CDR3 reads CSVDPGNNYGYTF. CDR3 DNA sequence: TGCAGCGTTGACCCGGGAAATAACTATGGCTACACCTTC.

The chain combines TRBV4-3 with TRBJ2-1; TRBD2 matches at 8 bases. After removal of 1 base from V and 5 bases from J, the junction contained 7 bases not matched to a gene. This CDR3 has 16 amino acids. CDR1 is LGHNA and CDR2 is YSLEER in the germline V gene. This CDR3 is CASSQVAAGAHNEQFF. The DNA of the CDR3 is TGCGCCAGCAGCCAAGTAGCAGCGGGGGCACACAATGAGCAGTTCTTC.

This clonotype was observed at least ten times. V is TRBV2 and J is TRBJ2-5, with D tentatively TRBD1 or TRBD2 (5 bases each). The CDR3 sequence is 12 residues long. Deletions cut 4 bases from V and 5 bases from J, with 8 bases between. Germline lookup yields CDR1 SNHLY and CDR2 FYNNEI. CDR3 DNA sequence: TGTGCCAGCAGTGGGGGGTATGAGACCCAGTACTTC. Its protein product is CASSGGYETQYF.

The V gene is TRBV27, the J gene TRBJ1-5; TRBD1 might be the D (5 bases). The germline V and J ends were trimmed by 10 bases and 5 bases, with 18 bases remaining between them. CDR1 MNHEY and CDR2 SMNVEV come from the germline V gene (reference sequence). There are 14 residues in the CDR3. This chain's CDR3 is CATGHPEGDQPQHF. DNA of the CDR3: TGTGCCACCGGACACCCCGAGGGTGATCAGCCCCAGCATTTT.